Listed below are T cell receptor beta chains from one sample, sequenced in a study of T cells in Graves' hyperthyroidism and ophthalmopathy. TCRdb recomputed calls from the multiplex PCR reads with MiXCR, one row per CDR3 protein. The table lists about 640,000 distinct CDR3 sequences, just under 45% of them singletons. The sequenced sample was peripheral blood or thyroid tissue (not recorded which). These TCRs come from an adult man with Graves' disease, either hyperthyroidism or ophthalmopathy (not recorded which). Both conserved end residues are part of each CDR3. A D gene is named only where the DNA matches it firmly. Clone size appears in some rows only: once, few, many, or a class for an expanded clone.

>TRBJ1-2|few|NA|TRBV6-1
CASSVSSIYGYTF
TGTGCCAGCAGTGTTAGTTCGATCTATGGCTACACCTTC
>TRBJ1-2|few|NA|TRBV9
CASSVDPGPNYGYTF
TGTGCCAGCAGCGTAGATCCAGGGCCAAACTATGGCTACACCTTC
>TRBJ1-6|NA|NA|TRBV7-9
CASSSHDPAGIVPLHF
TGTGCCAGCAGCTCGCACGACCCTGCGGGGATAGTGCCCCTCCACTTT
>TRBJ1-1|few|NA|TRBV9
CASSVEATLTEAFF
TGTGCCAGCAGCGTGGAGGCTACCCTGACTGAAGCTTTCTTT
>TRBJ2-5|NA|TRBD2|TRBV10-1
CAISDASGVPQETQYF
TGTGCCATCAGTGATGCCAGCGGGGTCCCCCAAGAGACCCAGTACTTC
>TRBJ1-5|NA|NA|TRBV7-9
CASSLRARDNQPQHF
TGTGCCAGCAGTTTACGGGCCAGAGACAATCAGCCCCAGCATTTT
>TRBJ1-6|many|NA|TRBV19
CASSEYSYNSPLHF
TGTGCCAGTAGTGAGTACTCCTATAATTCACCCCTCCACTTT
>TRBJ2-7|NA|TRBD2|TRBV19
CASSSSSGSYEQYF
TGTGCCAGTAGTAGTTCTAGCGGGAGTTACGAGCAGTACTTC
>TRBJ1-6|NA|TRBD1|TRBV7-9
CASSPTPDRVNSPLHF
TGTGCCAGCAGCCCAACTCCGGACAGGGTAAATTCACCCCTCCACTTT
>TRBJ1-5|NA|NA|TRBV2
CASSEVETDNQPQHF
TGTGCCAGCAGTGAAGTTGAGACAGACAATCAGCCCCAGCATTTT
>TRBJ2-5|NA|TRBD1|TRBV7-6
CASSLGTGGPLETQYF
TGTGCCAGCAGCTTGGGGACAGGGGGCCCACTAGAGACCCAGTACTTC
>TRBJ2-6|many|TRBD1|TRBV7-2
CASSLHRGLGANVLTF
TGTGCCAGCAGCTTACACAGGGGGCTGGGGGCCAACGTCCTGACTTTC
>TRBJ2-7|few|TRBD1|TRBV5-1
CASSLVIGTASSYEQYF
TGCGCCAGCAGCTTGGTTATCGGGACAGCATCTTCCTACGAGCAGTACTTC